Following are 20 T cell receptor beta chains from one sample sequenced in a study of cytomegalovirus exposure and HLA in healthy donors. Researchers ran the PCR with 60 Vbeta and 13 Jbeta primers. Sequenced by immunoSEQ multiplex PCR; TCRdb stores in-frame clones only, minus some. The profile shows about 140,000 clones, 55% to 85% of them singletons. The sample taken for sequencing was PBMCs. Every receptor here comes from a man aged 40-49 years in good health and CMV-seronegative.

This clone was counted once. The rearrangement uses TRBV27 and TRBJ2-7, with 7 positions matching TRBD2. Germline V gives CDR1 MNHEY, CDR2 SMNVEV (reference sequence). The V and J ends lost 5 bases and 0 bases, in that order; junction bases with no gene match: 7. The CDR3 loop spans 15 amino acids. CDR3 nucleotides: TGTGCCAGCAGTCCGCGAGCGGGGAGCTCCTACGAGCAGTACTTC. Its translation is CASSPRAGSSYEQYF.

The V and J genes are TRBV10-2 and TRBJ2-3; 9 bases map to TRBD2. From germline, CDR1 is WSHSY and CDR2 SAAADI. V gave up 4 bases and J gave up 2 bases; unmatched junction bases: 4. CDR3 length: 15 amino acids. The CDR3 DNA follows: TGCGCCAGCAGTGGGCTAGCGGGGCTCACAGATACGCAGTATTTT. Amino acids: CASSGLAGLTDTQYF.

The genes are TRBV7-9 and TRBJ2-1; a weak D match, TRBD2 (5 bases). The CDR3 has 12 amino acids. Trimming took 7 bases from V and 13 from J, leaving 17 bases between them. Per the germline V gene, CDR1 is SEHNR and CDR2 is FQNEAQ (reference sequence). CDR3: CASTGPGNAQFF. The CDR3 DNA follows: TGTGCCAGCACCGGCCCCGGGAACGCTCAGTTCTTC.

The genes are TRBV5-1 and TRBJ1-4, with 7 bases matching TRBD1. Germline lookup yields CDR1 SGHRS and CDR2 YFSETQ. The CDR3 extends over 15 amino acids. V dropped 5 bases and J dropped 3; count of bases not matched to a gene: 7. CDR3 loop: CASRWQGVANEKLFF. Written as DNA, the CDR3 is TGCGCCAGCAGATGGCAGGGGGTTGCTAATGAAAAACTGTTTTTT.

The V and J genes are TRBV30 and TRBJ1-2; D might be TRBD1 (5 bases). V lost 8 bases to trimming and J lost 0 bases, with 7 bases between them. There are 11 residues in the CDR3. Germline V gives CDR1 GTSNPN, CDR2 SVGIG (reference sequence). The CDR3 region has the DNA TGTGCCGAGACAGCTAACTATGGCTACACCTTC. Its translation is CAETANYGYTF.

The rearrangement links TRBV7-7 to TRBJ2-1, with 8 bases fitting TRBD2. Looked up from germline, CDR1 is SSHAT and CDR2 is FNYEAQ (reference sequence). V was clipped by 3 bases and J by 7 bases; unmatched bases: 5. The CDR3 extends over 14 amino acids. The CDR3 nucleotides are TGTGCCAGCAGCTTGAGCGGGAGTATGAATGAGCAGTTCTTC. Its translation: CASSLSGSMNEQFF.

The chain carries TRBV19 and TRBJ2-5; 10 bases line up with TRBD2. CDR1 LNHDA and CDR2 SQIVND come from the germline V gene (reference sequence). V shed 2 bases, J shed 1 base, and the junction held 4 bases outside the gene matches. This CDR3 region has 16 residues. The CDR3 is CASSIRTSGFQETQYF. The CDR3 DNA is TGTGCCAGTAGTATACGGACTAGCGGATTCCAAGAGACCCAGTACTTC.

This chain joins TRBV6-5 and TRBJ2-2, with TRBD1 matching 7 bases. Germline-derived CDR1 and CDR2 are MNHEY and SVGAGI. CDR3 size: 15 residues. With 5 bases clipped from V and 7 bases from J, the junction kept 10 bases outside the gene matches. In DNA, the CDR3 is TGTGCCAGCAGTCCCAGGACAGGACTGGGCGGGGAGCTGTTTTTT. Its translation is CASSPRTGLGGELFF.

V usage is TRBV5-6 and J usage is TRBJ1-1; 7 bases map to TRBD1. With V trimmed by 0 bases and J by 3 bases, 5 bases remained unmatched. This CDR3 contains 15 residues. The germline CDR1 and CDR2 sequences are SGHDT and YYEEEE. This CDR3 is CASSLGGGRHTEAFF. The DNA of the CDR3 is TGTGCCAGCAGCTTGGGAGGGGGCAGGCACACTGAAGCTTTCTTT.

V gene TRBV4-1 combines with J gene TRBJ2-3; TRBD1 aligns across 12 bases. The CDR3 is 15 residues long. CDR1 and CDR2 from the germline V gene are MGHRA and YSYEKL. Losses at the gene ends were 6 bases for V and 9 bases for J; bases not matched to a gene: 10. CDR3 residues: CASRKSGQGASTQYF. The CDR3 bases are TGCGCCAGCAGGAAATCGGGACAGGGGGCTTCAACGCAGTATTTT.

CDR3 region: CASSPETSGRIEQYF. The DNA of the CDR3 is TGTGCCAGCAGTCCCGAGACTAGCGGGAGAATCGAGCAGTACTTC. The rearrangement joins TRBV5-4 to TRBJ2-7; 12 nucleotides agree with TRBD2. Trimming cost V 5 bases and J 6 bases; bases outside gene matches: 9. The germline V gene encodes CDR1 SGHNT and CDR2 YYREEE (reference sequence). The CDR3 spans 15 residues.

The CDR3 sequence: CASSPGTGNVGANVLTF. In DNA, the CDR3 is TGTGCCAGCAGCCCGGGGACAGGGAACGTTGGGGCCAACGTCCTGACTTTC. The V call is TRBV5-4, the J call TRBJ2-6, with 9 nucleotides matching TRBD1. Per germline, CDR1 SGHNT and CDR2 YYREEE (reference sequence). The CDR3 spans 17 residues. After removal of 4 bases from V and 3 bases from J, the junction contained 8 bases not matched to a gene.

The CDR3 loop reads CAWDRDSHEKLFF. CDR3 nucleotide sequence: TGTGCCTGGGACCGGGACAGCCATGAAAAACTGTTTTTT. This chain joins TRBV30 and TRBJ1-4; TRBD1 matches at 7 bases. The germline V gene has CDR1 GTSNPN and CDR2 SVGIG (reference sequence). The CDR3 length is 13 residues. The J segment lost 6 bases and the V segment lost 5 bases, leaving 6 bases of the junction unmatched.

The V gene is TRBV30, the J gene TRBJ2-1; 7 nucleotides agree with TRBD2. The CDR3 consists of 18 residues. CDR1 and CDR2 (germline): GTSNPN, SVGIG (reference sequence). V was clipped by 0 bases and J by 7 bases; unmatched bases: 18. CDR3 in DNA: TGTGCCTGGAGTGTTTTTGGTGGCGGGAGAATAATTCTTAATGAGCAGTTCTTC. Protein: CAWSVFGGGRIILNEQFF.

The chain links TRBV7-9 to TRBJ2-7; the match to TRBD1 covers 7 bases. V lost 5 bases and J lost 0; bases outside the gene matches: 10. CDR3 size: 16 residues. The germline V gene encodes CDR1 SEHNR and CDR2 FQNEAQ (reference sequence). The CDR3 DNA follows: TGTGCCAGCAGCCCCCCCCGGGACAGAGGCTCCTACGAGCAGTACTTC. This codes for CASSPPRDRGSYEQYF.

The chain employs TRBV4-1 and TRBJ1-5; D unresolved. This CDR3 contains 15 residues. Germline assignment: CDR1 MGHRA and CDR2 YSYEKL. Deletions cut 0 bases from V and 2 bases from J, with 8 bases between. CDR3 sequence (DNA): TGCGCCAGCAGCCAAGAACTATCCCGCAATCAGCCCCAGCATTTT. Translated, it gives CASSQELSRNQPQHF.

The chain is built from TRBV27 and TRBJ2-1, with 9 bases lining up with TRBD1. CDR1 is MNHEY and CDR2 is SMNVEV in the germline V gene (reference sequence). The CDR3 totals 14 residues. After removal of 7 bases from V and 4 bases from J, the junction contained 5 bases not matched to a gene. DNA for the CDR3: TGTGCCAGCACGACAGACAGGGGGTACAATGAGCAGTTCTTC. Its translation: CASTTDRGYNEQFF.

The genes are TRBV11-2 and TRBJ1-6, with a weak D call TRBD1 (5 bases). The V and J ends lost 5 bases and 11 bases respectively, with 7 bases between them. The germline V gene has CDR1 SGHAT and CDR2 FQNNGV. CDR3 length: 11 residues. The CDR3 sequence is CASSPGTPLHF. In DNA form, the CDR3 reads TGTGCCAGCAGCCCAGGGACACCCCTCCACTTT.

The table lists this clone with a count of one. The chain employs TRBV7-9 and TRBJ2-7, with D tentatively TRBD2 (6 bases). Per germline, CDR1 SEHNR and CDR2 FQNEAQ (reference sequence). This CDR3 is 13 amino acids long. V was trimmed by 5 bases and J by 6 bases, leaving 14 bases between them. The CDR3 spells CASSPRAGSEQYF. The CDR3 coding sequence is TGTGCCAGCAGCCCCCGTGCCGGGAGCGAGCAGTACTTC. The full variable domain, in which reference TRBV7-9 and TRBJ2-7 provide the parts outside the CDR3, is DTGVSQNPRHKITKRGQNVTFRCDPISEHNRLYWYRQTLGQGPEFLTYFQNEAQLEKSRLLSDRFSAERPKGSFSTLEIQRTEQGDSAMYLCASSPRAGSEQYFGPGTRLTVT.

The J gene is TRBJ1-5, the V gene TRBV27; a weak D match, TRBD1 (6 bases). The CDR3 has 13 amino acids. V lost 4 bases and J 3 bases, leaving 7 bases between the germline ends. Looked up from germline, CDR1 is MNHEY and CDR2 is SMNVEV (reference sequence). CDR3 residues: CASSWGHNQPQHF. The CDR3 DNA is TGTGCCAGCAGTTGGGGACACAATCAGCCCCAGCATTTT.